This T cell receptor beta chain was profiled in a study of neoadjuvant anti-PD-1 for oral cavity cancer. In the study overall: Around day 43, patients without progression received a fourth nivolumab dose before surgery.

The CDR3 runs to 14 residues. Germline CDR1 reads ENHRY; CDR2 reads SYGVKD. Trimming shortened V by 0 bases and J by 4 bases, and 9 bases separated the two germline ends. Some clones are missing from TCRdb's copy, which holds only in-frame ones; the method was immunoSEQ multiplex PCR. Of approximately 74,000 clones in the sample, approximately 80% were seen once. Patients were newly diagnosed with stage II-IVA oral cavity squamous cell carcinoma without prior systemic or radiation treatment. This clone has a single count. This sample comprised PBMCs, obtained before nivolumab (anti-PD-1) treatment. This TCR was recovered from a person aged 40 to 85 with oral cavity squamous cell carcinoma. V gene TRBV10-3 combines with J gene TRBJ1-2; D uncertain. The CDR3 sequence: CAISESTHSYGYTF. As DNA, the CDR3 is TGTGCCATCAGTGAGTCGACTCACAGCTATGGCTACACCTTC.